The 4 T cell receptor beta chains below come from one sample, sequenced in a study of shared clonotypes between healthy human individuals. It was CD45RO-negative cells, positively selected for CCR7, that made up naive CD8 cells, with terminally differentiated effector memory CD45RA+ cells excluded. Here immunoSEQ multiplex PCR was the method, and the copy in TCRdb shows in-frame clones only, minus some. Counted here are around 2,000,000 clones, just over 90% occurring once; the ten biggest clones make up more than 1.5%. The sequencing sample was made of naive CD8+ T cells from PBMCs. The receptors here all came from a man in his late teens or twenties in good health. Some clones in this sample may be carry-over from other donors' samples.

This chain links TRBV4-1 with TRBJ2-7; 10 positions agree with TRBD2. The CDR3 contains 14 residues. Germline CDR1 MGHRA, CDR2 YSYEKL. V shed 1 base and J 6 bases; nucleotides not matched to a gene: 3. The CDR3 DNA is TGCGCCAGCAGCCAAGTACTAGCGGGGATCGAGCAGTACTTC. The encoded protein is CASSQVLAGIEQYF.

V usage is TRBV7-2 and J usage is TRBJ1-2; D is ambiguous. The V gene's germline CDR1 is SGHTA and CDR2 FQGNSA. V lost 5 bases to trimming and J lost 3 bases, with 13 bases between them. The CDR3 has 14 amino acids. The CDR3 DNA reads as TGTGCCAGCAGCCCCCCCAGGACGGACTATGGCTACACCTTC. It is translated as CASSPPRTDYGYTF.

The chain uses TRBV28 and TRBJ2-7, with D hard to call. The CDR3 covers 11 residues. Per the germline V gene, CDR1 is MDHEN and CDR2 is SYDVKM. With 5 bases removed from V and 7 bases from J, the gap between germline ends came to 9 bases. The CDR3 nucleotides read TGTGCCAGCAGTATTTCTTGGGAGCAGTACTTC. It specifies CASSISWEQYF.

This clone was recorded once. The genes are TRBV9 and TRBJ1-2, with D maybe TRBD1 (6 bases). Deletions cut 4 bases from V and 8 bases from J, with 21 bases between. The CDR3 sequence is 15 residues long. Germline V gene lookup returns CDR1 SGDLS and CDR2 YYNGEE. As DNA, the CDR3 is TGTGCCAGCAGCTCCCACGGTGGGGGCGGAGAGGGCTACACCTTC. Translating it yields CASSSHGGGGEGYTF.